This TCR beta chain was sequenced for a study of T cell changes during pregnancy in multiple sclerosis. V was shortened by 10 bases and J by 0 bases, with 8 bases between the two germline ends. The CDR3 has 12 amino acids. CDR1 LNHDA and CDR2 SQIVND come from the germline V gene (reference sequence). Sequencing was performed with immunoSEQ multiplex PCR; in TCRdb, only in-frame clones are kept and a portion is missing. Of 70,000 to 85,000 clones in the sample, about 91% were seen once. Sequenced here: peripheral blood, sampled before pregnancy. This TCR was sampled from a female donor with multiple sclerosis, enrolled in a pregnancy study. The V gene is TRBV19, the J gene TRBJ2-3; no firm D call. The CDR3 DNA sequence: TGTGCCACAGGTGCTAGCACAGATACGCAGTATTTT. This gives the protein CATGASTDTQYF.